The source of this T cell receptor beta chain is a study of T cells in Graves' hyperthyroidism and ophthalmopathy. Remarks on this clonotype: The antigen is unknown.

Findings and caveats of the study: Blood held most thyroid clonotypes expanded above 0.001 frequency.

TCR beta CDR3 region amplification was performed from RNA transcripts. Carried out on the TCR CDR3, a first-round RT-PCR used the HTBI primer set. A single record per CDR3 protein comes from TCRdb applying MiXCR to the multiplex PCR reads. The sample consists of around 520,000 distinct CDR3 sequences, approximately 15% of them appearing once. The germline gives CDR1 MNHGY, CDR2 SVAAGI. This CDR3 has 13 amino acids. V was pared by 4 bases and J by 6 bases, with 10 bases between. In patients aged 18 to 65, hyperthyroidism was newly diagnosed, with duration under 2 months. Clinical symptoms, serum thyroxine and TRAb, thyroid ultrasound and orbital computed tomography were used for the diagnoses.

The rearrangement links TRBV6-9 to TRBJ1-5; tentative D call: TRBD1 (6 bases). Input material: blood. The source of this sequence is a woman under 30 with Graves' hyperthyroidism. CDR3 loop: CASSSRGGQPQHF. The CDR3 DNA is TGTGCCAGCAGTTCCCGAGGGGGTCAGCCCCAGCATTTT.